This T cell receptor (beta chain) was recovered during a study of brain T cells in children with intractable seizures. With regard to this clone: No antigen is known for it.

Study findings and constraints: Clones missing pre-surgery may reflect undersampling of that blood sample. Only CDR3 sequence similarity suggested viral specificity, without known HCMV serostatus.

Sample time point: blood from clinic visit 5 months post-surgery; TSC patient then seizure free. The sequenced cases were selected for having the highest brain T cell transcript signatures. Patients received at least one anti-epileptic drug before surgery. The protocol was immunoSEQ multiplex PCR, while the TCRdb copy is restricted to in-frame clones and leaves out a portion. The sample consists of about 340,000 clones, about 94% of them appearing once. The receptor's source is a boy under three years old with tuberous sclerosis and intractable seizures. The material sequenced was peripheral blood, taken approximately 5 months after surgery.

CDR3 nucleotides: TGTGCCAGCAGCACAGGACAGGGGGCCTCCTACGAGCAGTACTTC. This codes for CASSTGQGASYEQYF. The V gene is TRBV11-2, the J gene TRBJ2-7; 11 nucleotides line up with TRBD1. V shed 5 bases and J 0 bases; nucleotides not matched to a gene: 3. CDR1 SGHAT and CDR2 FQNNGV come from the germline V gene. The CDR3 covers 15 residues.